Shown below are 14 T cell receptor beta chains from a single sample sequenced in a study of T-cell reconstitution after alpha-beta-depleted transplantation in children. The TCRbeta library was prepared with unique molecular identifiers. TCRdb analysed the PCR reads with MiXCR anew, one entry per CDR3 protein. The data contain some 550,000 distinct CDR3 sequences, 15% to 20% of them singletons. The input for sequencing was PBMCs from the stem cell graft donor, taken from the stem cell graft. These TCRs come from a human donor who donated a stem cell graft to a child with acute lymphoblastic leukemia.

The chain is built from TRBV14 and TRBJ2-1; D unresolved. V dropped 1 base and J dropped 13 bases, with 8 bases sitting between them. Looked up from germline, CDR1 is SGHDN and CDR2 is FVKESK. The CDR3 extends over 11 amino acids. DNA of the CDR3: TGTGCCAGCAGCCAAGGCTTACCCCAGTTCTTC. Protein sequence: CASSQGLPQFF.

This chain uses TRBV5-1 with TRBJ2-7, with 9 bases aligning to TRBD2. The CDR3 has 15 residues. Germline CDR1 reads SGHRS; CDR2 reads YFSETQ. V was clipped by 1 base and J by 0 bases; unmatched bases: 2. In DNA form, the CDR3 reads TGCGCCAGCAGCTTGACTAGCGGGCTCTCCTACGAGCAGTACTTC. Translating it yields CASSLTSGLSYEQYF. Drawing the rest from reference TRBV5-1 and TRBJ2-7, the complete variable domain is KAGVTQTPRYLIKTRGQQVTLSCSPISGHRSVSWYQQTPGQGLQFLFEYFSETQRNKGNFPGRFSGRQFSNSRSEMNVSTLELGDSALYLCASSLTSGLSYEQYFGPGTRLTVT.

This clonotype was detected a few times. The V and J genes are TRBV6-5 and TRBJ1-1, with 8 bases lining up with TRBD1. V dropped 0 bases and J dropped 3; count of bases not matched to a gene: 0. CDR3 length: 14 residues. Per germline, CDR1 MNHEY and CDR2 SVGAGI. CDR3 loop: CASSYSTGDTEAFF. In DNA form, the CDR3 reads TGTGCCAGCAGTTACTCGACAGGGGACACTGAAGCTTTCTTT.

The rearrangement joins TRBV25-1 to TRBJ2-2; D tentatively fits TRBD1 or TRBD2 (5 bases each). There are 16 residues in the CDR3. In germline, CDR1 is MGHDK, CDR2 SYGVNS. The V end lost 4 bases, the J end lost 0 bases, and 12 bases lay between the germline ends. The CDR3 DNA sequence: TGTGCCAGCAGTGGGTCGGGACGACCGAACACCGGGGAGCTGTTTTTT. It specifies CASSGSGRPNTGELFF.

This clonotype was seen a handful of times. This sequence joins TRBV5-4 and TRBJ2-3; D possibly corresponds to TRBD2 (5 bases). V was shortened by 1 base and J by 2 bases, with 14 bases between the two germline ends. CDR3 length: 16 amino acids. Germline V gene data show CDR1 as SGHNT and CDR2 as YYREEE (reference sequence). The CDR3 spells CASSLISGIPTDTQYF. The CDR3 bases are TGTGCCAGCAGCTTGATTTCCGGGATCCCCACAGATACGCAGTATTTT.

This clonotype was seen a handful of times. This chain joins TRBV4-1 and TRBJ1-6; TRBD1 aligns across 7 bases. Unmatched junction bases numbered 6, after V lost 1 base and J lost 3 bases. CDR1 is MGHRA, CDR2 YSYEKL, per germline. The CDR3 has 17 residues. The CDR3 DNA follows: TGCGCCAGCAGCCAAGTAACAGGGGAAGGCTATAATTCACCCCTCCACTTT. Translating gives CASSQVTGEGYNSPLHF.

The chain is built from TRBV5-1 and TRBJ2-7; possibly TRBD2 for D (5 bases). The CDR3 covers 13 residues. V was shortened by 4 bases and J by 2 bases, with 10 bases between the two germline ends. Germline assignment: CDR1 SGHRS and CDR2 YFSETQ. The CDR3 spells CASSDDGTYEQYF. The CDR3 coding sequence is TGCGCCAGCAGCGACGACGGGACCTACGAGCAGTACTTC.

The J gene is TRBJ2-7, the V gene TRBV9, with D unclear. The CDR3 is made up of 15 amino acids. V was cut by 0 bases and J by 0 bases, with 10 bases left in between. Germline V gives CDR1 SGDLS, CDR2 YYNGEE. The CDR3 region has the DNA TGTGCCAGCAGCGTAGATCCAGAGGCCTCCTACGAGCAGTACTTC. Its translation is CASSVDPEASYEQYF.

The V and J genes are TRBV9 and TRBJ2-7; D is uncertain. The length of the CDR3 is 16 residues. Germline V gene sequence: CDR1 SGDLS, CDR2 YYNGEE. Trimming removed 4 bases at V and 0 bases at J, with 17 bases between. CDR3 in DNA: TGTGCCAGCAGCAAGGACCGCTACCCCAGCTCCTACGAGCAGTACTTC. Protein product: CASSKDRYPSSYEQYF. Drawing the rest from reference TRBV9 and TRBJ2-7, the complete variable domain is DSGVTQTPKHLITATGQRVTLRCSPRSGDLSVYWYQQSLDQGLQFLIQYYNGEERAKGNILERFSAQQFPDLHSELNLSSLELGDSALYFCASSKDRYPSSYEQYFGPGTRLTVT.

The V gene is TRBV6-4, the J gene TRBJ2-1; TRBD2 aligns across 7 bases. The CDR3 totals 14 residues. Per the germline V gene, CDR1 is MRHNA and CDR2 is SNTAGT. The junction had 0 bases not matched to a gene; V was cut back by 0 bases and J by 4 bases. CDR3 protein: CASSDSSGYNEQFF. DNA of the CDR3: TGTGCCAGCAGTGACTCTAGCGGGTACAATGAGCAGTTCTTC.

The gene calls are TRBV27 and TRBJ2-7, with TRBD2 matching over 9 bases. The CDR3 contains 13 residues. Germline CDR1 is MNHEY and CDR2 is SMNVEV (reference sequence). J gave up 5 bases and V 4 bases, and 3 bases lay outside the gene matches. For the CDR3, the DNA is TGTGCCAGCAGTTCCGGGACTAGCCACGAGCAGTACTTC. Amino acids: CASSSGTSHEQYF.

Worth noting for this clonotype: This sequence may be a read error, since a much larger clone differs from it by one base. CDR3 in DNA: TGCGCCACCAGCTTTGAGCGGCAGGGGGCCCCGAACACTGAAGCTTTCTTT. Encoded protein: CATSFERQGAPNTEAFF. The rearrangement links TRBV5-1 to TRBJ1-1; 8 bases align to TRBD1. Germline V gives CDR1 SGHRS, CDR2 YFSETQ. CDR3 length equals 17 residues.

The CDR3 region is CASRRDRGTGELFF. The DNA for the CDR3 is TGTGCCAGTCGCCGCGACAGGGGTACAGGGGAGCTGTTTTTT. The chain uses TRBV19 and TRBJ2-2; 8 bases match TRBD1. Germline CDR1 reads LNHDA; CDR2 reads SQIVND (reference sequence). This CDR3 has 14 residues. Unmatched junction bases numbered 10, after V lost 8 bases and J lost 8 bases.

The chain links TRBV12-3 or TRBV12-4 to TRBJ1-2; 8 bases agree with TRBD1. J lost 0 bases, V lost 6 bases, and 12 bases had no gene match. This CDR3 has 17 amino acids. CDR3 in amino acids: CASSQDRVELSNYGYTF. In DNA, the CDR3 is TGTGCCAGCAGCCAGGACAGGGTAGAGCTTTCTAACTATGGCTACACCTTC.